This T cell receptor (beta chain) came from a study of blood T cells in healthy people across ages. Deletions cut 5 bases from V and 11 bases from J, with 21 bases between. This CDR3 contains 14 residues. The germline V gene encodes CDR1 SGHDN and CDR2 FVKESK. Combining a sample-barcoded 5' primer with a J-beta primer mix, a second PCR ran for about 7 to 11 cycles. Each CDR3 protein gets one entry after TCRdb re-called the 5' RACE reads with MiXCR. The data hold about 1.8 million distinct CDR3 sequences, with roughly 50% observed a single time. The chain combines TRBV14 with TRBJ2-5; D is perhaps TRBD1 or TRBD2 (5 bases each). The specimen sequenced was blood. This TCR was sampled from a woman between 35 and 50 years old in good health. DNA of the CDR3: TGTGCCAGCAGCAAAGGGGCCGTCCTACGAGGGCAGTACTTC. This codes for CASSKGAVLRGQYF.